This TCR delta chain was retrieved from a study of gamma-delta T cells after stem cell transplantation. TCRdb re-called clones from the RT-PCR reads using CATT. The sample lists approximately 1,500 delta-chain clones, around 13% seen once, with roughly 25% in the top ten. This clone was seen a few times. The TCRdb protein, from a much larger clone, departs from this DNA's translation at residue 4, likely by read error; the protein shown derives from the DNA. Germline CDR1 is GEAIGNYY and CDR2 is EKD. V shed 5 bases and J 1 base; nucleotides not matched to a gene: 10. This CDR3 spans 17 amino acids. The chain couples TRDV2 to TRDJ1; 12 nucleotides align to TRDD3. The specimen sequenced was gamma-delta T cells. This clonotype originated in a human donor. It is not recorded whose cells these are; they may come from a transplant donor. The DNA for the CDR3 is TGTGCCTGTGGCGCAGCTGGGGGATACGCTCCCACCGATAAACTCATCTTT. It encodes CACGAAGGYAPTDKLIF.